Listed below are T cell receptor beta chains from one sample, sequenced in a study of human T cells and chemical hapten exposure. TCRdb passed the RACE reads through MiXCR, listing each CDR3 protein once. The table includes 300,000 to 450,000 distinct CDR3 sequences, 4% to 5.5% detected once. The input for sequencing was whole blood, taken in connection with sensitization to the hapten diphenylcyclopropenone (DPC). Receptor source: a woman aged 45-65 years with alopecia areata. Some clones in this sample may be carry-over from other donors' samples. Each CDR3 is given with its conserved first and last residue. Fields, in order: D gene, V gene, J gene, CDR3 length, clone size, CDR3 DNA, CDR3 protein. The D gene is left open where the match is weak. Clone size is given for some rows only: seen once, a few or many times, or a class if the clone is expanded.

-	TRBV5-6	TRBJ2-3	15	few	TGTGCCAGCAGCTTGAGGGTCGGGTTAACAGATACGCAGTATTTT	CASSLRVGLTDTQYF
-	TRBV3-1	TRBJ1-1	16	many	TGTGCCAGCAGCCCTGACGGGGAAGGGAGAAGGACTGAAGCTTTCTTT	CASSPDGEGRRTEAFF
-	TRBV29-1	TRBJ1-1	14	many	TGCAGCGTTGAAGACCGGACGGCGCGCGGTGAAGCTTTCTTT	CSVEDRTARGEAFF
-	TRBV6-5	TRBJ1-5	13	many	TGTGCCAGCATGCCTGGGTACAATCAGCCCCAGCATTTT	CASMPGYNQPQHF
-	TRBV12-3/TRBV12-4	TRBJ1-5	15	many	TGTGCCAGCAGCTCAAACAGGGAAGGTGGTCAGCCCCAGCATTTT	CASSSNREGGQPQHF
-	TRBV7-9	TRBJ2-7	14	many	TGTGCCAGCAGCGGACCGGGGGCGGCCTACGAGCAGTACTTC	CASSGPGAAYEQYF
-	TRBV20-1	TRBJ2-2	14	many	TGCAGTGCAAGACAGGTCGCGAACACCGGGGAGCTGTTTTTT	CSARQVANTGELFF
-	TRBV20-1	TRBJ1-1	14	many	TGCAGTGCTAGTGAAGGGGGGATAGAAACTGAAGCTTTCTTT	CSASEGGIETEAFF
TRBD2	TRBV20-1	TRBJ2-7	15	few	TGCAGTGCTAGAGACCGCCTAGCGGGGGTCGGCGAGCAGTACTTC	CSARDRLAGVGEQYF
TRBD2	TRBV6-1	TRBJ2-3	17	-	TGTGCCAGCAGTAAGGGACTAGCGGGTTCTAGCACAGATACGCAGTATTTT	CASSKGLAGSSTDTQYF
TRBD2	TRBV7-6	TRBJ2-5	16	few	TGTGCCAGCAGCTTAGCGGCAAGCGGGAGCGGGGAGACCCAGTACTTC	CASSLAASGSGETQYF
TRBD2	TRBV12-3/TRBV12-4	TRBJ2-7	15	many	TGTGCCAGCAGTCCCCGTCTAGCGGGCACCTACGAGCAGTACTTC	CASSPRLAGTYEQYF
-	TRBV25-1	TRBJ2-2	15	many	TGTGCCAGCAGTGAAACCCGGTCGAACACCGGGGAGCTGTTTTTT	CASSETRSNTGELFF
TRBD2	TRBV20-1	TRBJ2-7	15	few	TGCAGTGCTAGCCAGATGGCTAGCGGCCCCTACGAGCAGTACTTC	CSASQMASGPYEQYF
TRBD2	TRBV10-3	TRBJ2-1	15	many	TGTGCCATCAGTGAGATCTCTAGCGGTGACAATGAGCAGTTCTTC	CAISEISSGDNEQFF
TRBD1	TRBV7-9	TRBJ2-5	15	many	TGTGCCAGCAGCCTCCGACAGGGCAACCAAGAGACCCAGTACTTC	CASSLRQGNQETQYF
TRBD1	TRBV20-1	TRBJ2-7	15	-	TGCAGTGCTAGCACCATTGGGACAGCCAACGGCGAGCAGTACTTC	CSASTIGTANGEQYF
TRBD2	TRBV7-2	TRBJ2-2	17	few	TGTGCCAGCAGCTCCTCCCGACTAGCGGGGGCGGACGGGGAGCTGTTTTTT	CASSSSRLAGADGELFF
TRBD1	TRBV28	TRBJ2-5	15	few	TGTGCCAGCAGTACACTACAGGGGGCCCGAGAGACCCAGTACTTC	CASSTLQGARETQYF
TRBD2	TRBV9	TRBJ2-7	15	many	TGTGCCAGCAGCGTAGAAACTAGCGGGGTCTACGAGCAGTACTTC	CASSVETSGVYEQYF
-	TRBV6-2/TRBV6-3	TRBJ2-1	15	many	TGTGCCAGCAACCTCGCCAGGGGGAGGTACAATGAGCAGTTCTTC	CASNLARGRYNEQFF
TRBD1	TRBV5-1	TRBJ2-7	15	few	TGCGCCAGCAGCTCCGCAGGGGGTAGGACCTACGAGCAGTACTTC	CASSSAGGRTYEQYF
TRBD2	TRBV7-6	TRBJ2-2	17	many	TGTGCCAGCAGCTTATGGTTGACTAGCCGAAACACCGGGGAGCTGTTTTTT	CASSLWLTSRNTGELFF
TRBD1	TRBV4-1	TRBJ1-6	16	many	TGCGCCAGCAGCCAGAAGACAGGGGGCGGCAATTCACCCCTCCACTTT	CASSQKTGGGNSPLHF
TRBD1	TRBV5-8	TRBJ2-5	15	many	TGTGCCAGCAGCTCGGGACAGAGGGGCGAAGAGACCCAGTACTTC	CASSSGQRGEETQYF
TRBD1	TRBV5-1	TRBJ2-4	15	few	TGCGCCAGCAGCTTACAGGGGATCGCCAAAAACATTCAGTACTTC	CASSLQGIAKNIQYF
-	TRBV18	TRBJ1-2	15	-	TGTGCCAGCTCACTTGGGGGCGTTACGGACTATGGCTACACCTTC	CASSLGGVTDYGYTF
-	TRBV9	TRBJ2-5	15	many	TGTGCCAGCAGCGCCTCTACAGGGAGCCAAGAGACCCAGTACTTC	CASSASTGSQETQYF
-	TRBV6-2/TRBV6-3	TRBJ2-7	16	-	TGTGCCAGCAGTTTTCGTCAGGACAGCCTCTCCTACGAGCAGTACTTC	CASSFRQDSLSYEQYF
TRBD2	TRBV7-9	TRBJ2-7	16	many	TGTGCCAGCAGCCCGAGGAGCGGGAGTTGGTCCTACGAGCAGTACTTC	CASSPRSGSWSYEQYF
-	TRBV28	TRBJ1-6	15	few	TGTGCCAGCAGCTACGACAGCTCCTATAATTCACCCCTCCACTTT	CASSYDSSYNSPLHF
TRBD1	TRBV9	TRBJ1-1	14	many	TGTGCCAGCAGCGTGGACGGACAGGGCGCTGAAGCTTTCTTT	CASSVDGQGAEAFF
TRBD2	TRBV7-8	TRBJ2-5	14	-	TGTGCCAGCAGCTTGGGGACTACTAAAGAGACCCAGTACTTC	CASSLGTTKETQYF
TRBD1	TRBV27	TRBJ1-6	16	few	TGTGCAGCAGGGGGACAGGGATTCTCCCCCAATTCACCCCTCCACTTT	CAAGGQGFSPNSPLHF
TRBD1	TRBV19	TRBJ2-7	16	few	TGTGCCAGTAGTATCGCCGGGGACAGGTTTGGCTACGAGCAGTACTTC	CASSIAGDRFGYEQYF
-	TRBV6-4	TRBJ1-1	13	-	TGTGCCAGCAGTGGTTTTGACGGGGCGGAAGCTTTCTTT	CASSGFDGAEAFF
TRBD2	TRBV11-2	TRBJ2-5	17	-	TGTGCCAGCAGCTTAGAGTTCGCGGGAGGCAGCGCTGAGACCCAGTACTTC	CASSLEFAGGSAETQYF
TRBD2	TRBV28	TRBJ2-7	15	many	TGTGCCAGCAGGACCGTAGCTAGCGGGTTCTACGAGCAGTACTTC	CASRTVASGFYEQYF
TRBD2	TRBV27	TRBJ2-1	12	many	TGTGCCAGCAGTATTCTAGCGGGGGAGCAGTTCTTC	CASSILAGEQFF
-	TRBV20-1	TRBJ2-7	16	many	TGCAGTGCTAGAGATCTTTCCCAACAGATATATTCCGAGCAGTACTTC	CSARDLSQQIYSEQYF
-	TRBV5-4	TRBJ2-4	13	-	TGTGCCAGCAGCTTACAGGGTTCGGACATTCAGTACTTC	CASSLQGSDIQYF
-	TRBV7-2	TRBJ2-2	14	many	TGTGCCAGCAGCTTATGGGGCTATTTCGGGGAGCTGTTTTTT	CASSLWGYFGELFF
TRBD2	TRBV20-1	TRBJ2-1	16	many	TGCAGTGCTAGAGATCCCAGCGGGGGGACCTACAATGAGCAGTTCTTC	CSARDPSGGTYNEQFF
TRBD1	TRBV29-1	TRBJ2-2	12	few	TGCAGCGCCAGGGGGCTCGACGGGGAGCTGTTTTTT	CSARGLDGELFF
-	TRBV4-1	TRBJ2-1	13	-	TGCGCCAGCAGCCAAGAGGAGGGCCACGAGCAGTTCTTC	CASSQEEGHEQFF
TRBD2	TRBV6-5	TRBJ2-5	15	many	TGTGCCAGCAGACTTAGCGGGGGGTACCAAGAGACCCAGTACTTC	CASRLSGGYQETQYF